Listed below are T cell receptor beta chains from one sample, sequenced in a study of chemoradiotherapy in HPV16-positive cancers. Produced via immunoSEQ multiplex PCR; TCRdb's table is partial and in-frame only. The table has approximately 23,000 clones, approximately 70% seen once. Specimen collection occurred from a patient who underwent chemoradiotherapy. These receptors were collected from a human donor with HPV-associated anogenital cancer. Both conserved end residues are part of each CDR3. D genes are given only for firm matches. Clone size is shown for a subset of rows, as once, few, many or a class of expanded clone.

-,TRBJ1-2,-,TRBV18,TGTGCCAGCTCACCTGCGGGGGGCTACACCTTC,CASSPAGGYTF
-,TRBJ2-7,-,TRBV28,TGTGCCAGCAGCCTTTCCTACTACGAGCAGTACTTC,CASSLSYYEQYF
-,TRBJ2-7,-,TRBV4-2,TGTGCCAGCCGATCCGTGGCGGGAAGCTCCTACGAGCAGTACTTC,CASRSVAGSSYEQYF
-,TRBJ1-6,-,TRBV27,TGTGCCAGCAGTTTAAACGTCGACTCACCCCTCCACTTT,CASSLNVDSPLHF
TRBD2,TRBJ2-2,few,TRBV19,TGTGCCAGTAGATCTATAGCGGGAGGGCCTAGCGGGGAGCTGTTTTTT,CASRSIAGGPSGELFF
TRBD1,TRBJ1-5,-,TRBV7-2,TGTGCCAGCAGCCCTCGGACAGGATCTAGCAATCAGCCCCAGCATTTT,CASSPRTGSSNQPQHF
-,TRBJ1-5,few,TRBV6-5,TGTGCCAGCAGGGAGGGACTTAGCAATCAGCCCCAGCATTTT,CASREGLSNQPQHF
-,TRBJ1-2,few,TRBV28,TGTGCCAGCAGTTTCCTGGCGGAGGCTAACTATGGCTACACCTTC,CASSFLAEANYGYTF
-,TRBJ1-2,-,TRBV28,TGTGCCAGCAGTTCTCAGGGGAGGCTCTATGGCTACACCTTC,CASSSQGRLYGYTF
TRBD1,TRBJ2-1,-,TRBV27,TGTGCCAGCAGTAGTGGGACAGGGGTGTCTAATGAGCAGTTCTTC,CASSSGTGVSNEQFF
-,TRBJ1-3,-,TRBV18,TGTGCCAGCTCACCAAACTCGGGGAGGTCCTCTGGAAACACCATATATTTT,CASSPNSGRSSGNTIYF
-,TRBJ1-1,-,TRBV15,TGTGCCACGGCGAAAATACGAACAGACAGGTTGTCCACTGAAGCTTTCTTT,CATAKIRTDRLSTEAFF
-,TRBJ2-3,-,TRBV5-4,TGTGCCGGCAGCTTGGTAGGAACAGATACGCAGTATTTT,CAGSLVGTDTQYF
-,TRBJ1-4,-,TRBV2,TGTGCCAGCAGTGATGGGCAGAGAAATGAAAAACTGTTTTTT,CASSDGQRNEKLFF
-,TRBJ2-1,-,TRBV7-2,TGTGCCAGCAGCTTAGTTTCCCCGGGGACGAATGAGCAGTTCTTC,CASSLVSPGTNEQFF
-,TRBJ2-3,-,TRBV18,TGTGCCAGCTCATCTGGACCGACAGATACGCAGTATTTT,CASSSGPTDTQYF